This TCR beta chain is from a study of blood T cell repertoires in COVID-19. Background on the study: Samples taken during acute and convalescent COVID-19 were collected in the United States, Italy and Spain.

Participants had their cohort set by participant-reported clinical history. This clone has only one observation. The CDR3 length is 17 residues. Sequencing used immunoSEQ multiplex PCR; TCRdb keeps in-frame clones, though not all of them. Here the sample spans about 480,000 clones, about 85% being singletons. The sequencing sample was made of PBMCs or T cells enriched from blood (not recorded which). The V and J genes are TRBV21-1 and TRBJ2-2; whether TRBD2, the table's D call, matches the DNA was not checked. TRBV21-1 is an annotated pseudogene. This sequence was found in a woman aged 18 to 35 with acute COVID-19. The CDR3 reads CASSPYPIETQTGELFF. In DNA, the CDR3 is TGTGCCAGCAGCCCGTACCCCATTGAGACTCAAACCGGGGAGCTGTTTTTT.